The text below deals with one T cell receptor (beta chain). This CDR3 spans 13 amino acids. Trimming pared 10 bases from V and 5 bases from J, leaving 17 bases between. Germline assignment: CDR1 MNHEY and CDR2 SVGAGI. Original processing notes: Estimates of nucleated cell counts were drawn from the amplification of reference gene primers. The data were produced by immunoSEQ multiplex PCR, yet TCRdb's version contains in-frame clones alone and is incomplete. The V and J calls and clone size were taken over from that table, and D and trimming were inferred from the DNA. The sample shows around 190,000 clones, approximately 87% of them seen only once. This record belongs to a study of blood T cell repertoires in COVID-19. Overall study context: Some COVID-19 samples were acute and others convalescent; all came from the United States, Italy and Spain. Sources were T cells, B-cell-depleted T cells, or PBMCs; the material itself was cDNA or gDNA.

The V call is TRBV6-5, the J call TRBJ1-1; D possibly corresponds to TRBD1 (5 bases). The sequence was obtained from a man aged 70 or older with active or convalescent COVID-19. The specimen sequenced was peripheral blood. The CDR3 here is CATTRTGGTEAFF. CDR3 sequence (DNA): TGTGCCACCACACGGACCGGGGGAACTGAAGCTTTCTTT.